This T cell receptor (beta chain) appears in the sequencing data of a study of T cell responses to AZD1222 COVID-19 vaccine. In the study overall: Pooling of second doses given at about 4 or about 12 weeks was done. General observations from the study: At baseline, just 6 or 7 AZD1222 recipients tested seropositive. Only after the peak T cell response were repertoires sampled.

Clones were sequenced by immunoSEQ multiplex PCR, and TCRdb holds only the in-frame ones, with some missing. This table has 100,000 to 150,000 clones, approximately 88% appearing once. Turning to this clone: Its antigen remains unknown.

CDR3 length: 14 amino acids. In germline, CDR1 is LGHNT, CDR2 FRNRAP. Deletions cut 7 bases from V and 3 bases from J, with 13 bases between. The V call is TRBV12-5, the J call TRBJ1-3, with a possible D match to TRBD1 (5 bases). Source: peripheral blood, taken on day 0 of AZD1222 vaccination. The receptor's source is an adult in good health. CDR3 in DNA: TGTGCTAGTGCCCAGGGAGTTAGTGGAAACACCATATATTTT. This codes for CASAQGVSGNTIYF.